These 9 T cell receptor beta chains were sequenced from one sample in a study of persistence of HIV-infected CD4 T cells (dated by TCRdb to 2020 to 2021). The antigens these receptors bind are not known. The treatment or condition label, read with the paper, signifies: suppressive antiretroviral therapy. A pool of overlapping 15-mer peptides from HIV-1 Gag, at 1 ug per peptide per mL, was used to stimulate the cells. Nonresponding CD40L-negative CD69-negative CD45RO-high memory CD4+ T cells were sorted as memory populations depleted of antigen-responding cells. The immunoSEQ hsTCRB assay version 4, run in survey mode, was used to sequence TCRbeta repertoires from genomic DNA. TCRdb holds this immuneACCESS table with in-frame rearrangements only. Some clones are missing; in checked studies, unresolved V genes explain under half, and the rest has no known cause. The sample yields around 60,000 clones; just under 75% were counted once. In total, the top ten clones hold approximately 1.7% of the sample.

The sequenced sample was CD4+ T cells sorted from PBMCs after roughly 20-hour stimulation, obtained from a patient who received antiretroviral therapy. The cell subset or site label here, explained by the study, means: CD40L-CD69- CD45RO-high memory CD4 T cells not responding to Gag peptides. These receptor sequences come from an adult man with HIV who was CMV-seropositive.

The chain carries TRBV6-6 and TRBJ2-1; TRBD1 matches 7 bases. With 8 bases clipped from V and 6 bases from J, the junction kept 7 bases outside the gene matches. The CDR3 contains 13 residues. CDR1 is MNHNY and CDR2 is SVGAGI in the germline V gene (reference sequence). The CDR3 spells CASHSRQGNEQFF. CDR3 DNA: TGTGCCAGCCACTCGAGACAGGGCAATGAGCAGTTCTTC.

This clone was picked up one time. CDR3 protein: CASIGTSGRDTQYF. The CDR3, as DNA: TGTGCCAGCATTGGTACTAGCGGGAGGGATACGCAGTATTTT. This chain links TRBV3-1 (or the pseudogene TRBV3-2) with TRBJ2-3; 12 bases are a match to TRBD2. V was clipped by 7 bases and J by 6 bases; unmatched bases: 5. The CDR3 has 14 amino acids. Germline assignment: CDR1 LGHDT and CDR2 YNNKEL (reference sequence).

This clone occurred a few times. CDR3 loop: CAIQGSGYEQYF. In DNA form, the CDR3 reads TGTGCCATCCAGGGGTCTGGGTACGAGCAGTACTTC. The chain carries TRBV10-3 and TRBJ2-7; a possible D gene is TRBD1 (6 bases). Germline CDR1 reads ENHRY; CDR2 reads SYGVKD. Trimming pared 8 bases from V and 4 bases from J, leaving 12 bases between. CDR3 length: 12 residues.

This clone was seen a single time. The J gene is TRBJ1-3, the V gene TRBV19; no clear D. This CDR3 contains 18 residues. Trimming removed 2 bases at V and 2 bases at J, with 19 bases between. Germline V gene sequence: CDR1 LNHDA, CDR2 SQIVND (reference sequence). The CDR3 DNA is TGTGCCAGTAGTATACTTTTCCCCCCGGGAGTTGCTGGAAACACCATATATTTT. This gives the protein CASSILFPPGVAGNTIYF.

This chain links TRBV7-2 with TRBJ1-2, with TRBD1 matching 8 bases. CDR3 size: 13 residues. The trim removed 6 bases at V and 4 bases at J, leaving 4 bases unmatched. CDR1 and CDR2 from the germline V gene are SGHTA and FQGNSA. CDR3 nucleotide sequence: TGTGCCAGCAGTCCGGACAGGGCCTATGGCTACACCTTC. Protein: CASSPDRAYGYTF.

The V and J genes are TRBV20-1 and TRBJ2-7; D remains unclear. Per the germline V gene, CDR1 is DFQATT and CDR2 is SNEGSKA (reference sequence). The V and J ends lost 3 bases and 3 bases respectively, with 15 bases between them. The CDR3 contains 14 residues. This CDR3 reads CSASGSISGYEQYF. The CDR3 DNA reads as TGCAGTGCTAGTGGCTCCATCTCCGGCTACGAGCAGTACTTC.

This clone has more than one count but fewer than ten. The chain joins TRBV19 to TRBJ1-5; D might be TRBD1 (5 bases). This CDR3 has 13 amino acids. Germline values: CDR1 LNHDA, CDR2 SQIVND (reference sequence). The germline V and J ends were trimmed by 6 bases and 5 bases, with 11 bases remaining between them. CDR3 nucleotides: TGTGCCAGTAGGGGGCGTGTCGATCAGCCCCAGCATTTT. Its protein is CASRGRVDQPQHF.

The J gene is TRBJ1-1, the V gene TRBV5-4; D remains unclear. Germline V gives CDR1 SGHNT, CDR2 YYREEE (reference sequence). The ends were cut back, 4 bases at V and 1 base at J, with 20 bases in the middle. The CDR3 is 17 residues long. CDR3 DNA: TGTGCCAGCAGCCCTAGGGCGAGGGCGGGCCCGAACACTGAAGCTTTCTTT. Translating gives CASSPRARAGPNTEAFF.

V and J are TRBV5-1 and TRBJ2-2, with TRBD1 matching over 8 bases. J gave up 0 bases and V 4 bases, and 5 bases lay outside the gene matches. CDR3 length: 16 residues. Germline loops: CDR1 SGHRS, CDR2 YFSETQ. Here the CDR3 DNA reads TGCGCCAGCAGCCTGGACAGGGCCCCGAACACCGGGGAGCTGTTTTTT. Translation gives CASSLDRAPNTGELFF.